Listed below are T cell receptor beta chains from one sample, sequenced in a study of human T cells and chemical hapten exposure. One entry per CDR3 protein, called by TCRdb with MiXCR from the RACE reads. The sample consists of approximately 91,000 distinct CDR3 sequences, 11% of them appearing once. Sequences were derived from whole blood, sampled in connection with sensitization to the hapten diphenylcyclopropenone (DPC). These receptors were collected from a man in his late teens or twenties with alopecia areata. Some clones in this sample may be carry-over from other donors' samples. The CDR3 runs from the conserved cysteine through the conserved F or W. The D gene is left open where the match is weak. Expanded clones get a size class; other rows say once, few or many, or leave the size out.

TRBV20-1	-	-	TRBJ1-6	CSARGDGEINSPLHF	TGCAGTGCTAGGGGGGACGGCGAGATTAATTCACCCCTCCACTTT
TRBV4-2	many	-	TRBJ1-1	CASSQGWNTEAFF	TGTGCCAGCAGCCAAGGATGGAACACTGAAGCTTTCTTT
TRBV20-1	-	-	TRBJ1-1	CSARGQMELNTEAFF	TGCAGTGCTAGAGGACAGATGGAACTGAACACTGAAGCTTTCTTT
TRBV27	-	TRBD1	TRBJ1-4	CASSFRDRGEKLFF	TGTGCCAGCAGTTTCCGGGACAGGGGCGAAAAACTGTTTTTT
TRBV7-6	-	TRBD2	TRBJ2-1	CASSPGLLAGGTEQFF	TGTGCCAGCAGCCCGGGACTGCTAGCGGGGGGAACCGAGCAGTTCTTC
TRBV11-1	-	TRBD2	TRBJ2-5	CASSSRLAGDYEETQYF	TGTGCCAGCAGCAGCAGACTAGCGGGGGACTACGAAGAGACCCAGTACTTC
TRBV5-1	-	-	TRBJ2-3	CASSLAIRASTDTQYF	TGCGCCAGCAGCTTGGCGATCCGGGCTAGCACAGATACGCAGTATTTT
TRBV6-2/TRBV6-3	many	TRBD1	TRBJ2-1	CASSYLGQGGSQFF	TGTGCCAGCAGTTACCTCGGACAGGGGGGGAGCCAGTTCTTC
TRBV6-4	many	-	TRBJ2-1	CASSVDSTTYNEQFF	TGTGCCAGCAGTGTAGATAGTACCACCTACAATGAGCAGTTCTTC
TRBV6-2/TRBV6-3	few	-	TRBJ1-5	CASSYRAVSNQPQHF	TGTGCCAGCAGTTACCGGGCAGTAAGCAATCAGCCCCAGCATTTT
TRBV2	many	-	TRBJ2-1	CASSYRDGYNEQFF	TGTGCCAGCAGTTACCGGGACGGATACAATGAGCAGTTCTTC
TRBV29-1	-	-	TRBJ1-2	CSVEVGILGYTF	TGCAGCGTTGAAGTCGGGATTTTGGGCTACACCTTC
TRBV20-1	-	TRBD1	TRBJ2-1	CSAYSLDRGYYNEQFF	TGCAGTGCTTACTCCCTCGACAGGGGATACTACAATGAGCAGTTCTTC
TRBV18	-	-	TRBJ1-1	CASSESQQSGTEAFF	TGTGCCAGCTCAGAATCACAGCAGTCTGGCACTGAAGCTTTCTTT
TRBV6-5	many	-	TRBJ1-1	CASTRGFGSETEAFF	TGTGCCAGCACCAGAGGATTCGGGTCGGAGACTGAAGCTTTCTTT
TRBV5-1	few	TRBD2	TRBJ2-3	CASELSGGTDTQYF	TGCGCCAGCGAACTCAGCGGGGGCACAGATACGCAGTATTTT
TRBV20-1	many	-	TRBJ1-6	CSATTTGRNSPLHF	TGCAGTGCTACCACAACAGGGCGGAATTCACCCCTCCACTTT
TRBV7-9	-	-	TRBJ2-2	CASSPLRGRANTGELFF	TGTGCCAGCAGCCCCCTGAGGGGCAGAGCGAACACCGGGGAGCTGTTTTTT
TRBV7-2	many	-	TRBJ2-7	CASSLEGPTSGEQYF	TGTGCCAGCAGCCTAGAGGGACCCACTTCAGGGGAGCAGTACTTC
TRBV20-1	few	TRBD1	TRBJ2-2	CSAPADRGYAGELFF	TGCAGTGCCCCTGCCGACAGGGGTTACGCCGGGGAGCTGTTTTTT
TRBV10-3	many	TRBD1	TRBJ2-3	CAISRDRETDTQYF	TGTGCCATCAGCCGGGACAGGGAAACAGATACGCAGTATTTT
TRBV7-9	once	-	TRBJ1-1	CASSLDGTEAFF	TGTGCCAGCAGCTTGGACGGCACTGAAGCTTTCTTT
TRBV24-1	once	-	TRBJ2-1	CATSVDSHEQFF	TGTGCCACCAGTGTCGACAGCCATGAGCAGTTCTTC
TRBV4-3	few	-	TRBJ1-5	CASSQDTMLGSNQPQHF	TGCGCCAGCAGCCAAGATACGATGCTAGGTAGCAATCAGCCCCAGCATTTT
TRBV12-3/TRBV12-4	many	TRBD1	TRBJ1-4	CASSPWTGANEKLFF	TGTGCCAGCAGTCCCTGGACAGGTGCGAATGAAAAACTGTTTTTT
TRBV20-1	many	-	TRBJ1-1	CSARDPGAEAFF	TGCAGTGCTAGAGATCCCGGGGCTGAAGCTTTCTTT
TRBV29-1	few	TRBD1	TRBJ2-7	CSVGDRGAEQYF	TGCAGCGTTGGTGACAGGGGTGCCGAGCAGTACTTC
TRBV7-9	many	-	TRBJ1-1	CASSETGSTEAFF	TGTGCCAGCAGCGAGACAGGATCCACTGAAGCTTTCTTT
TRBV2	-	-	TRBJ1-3	CASSVISSGNTIYF	TGTGCCAGCAGTGTTATTAGTTCTGGAAACACCATATATTTT
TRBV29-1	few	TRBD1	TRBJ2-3	CSGRRGPDTQYF	TGCAGCGGCCGCAGGGGGCCAGATACGCAGTATTTT
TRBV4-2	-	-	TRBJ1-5	CASSQGEDAQPRHF	TGTGCCAGCAGCCAAGGGGAGGATGCACAGCCCCGGCATTTT
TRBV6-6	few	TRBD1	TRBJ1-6	CASSYSGLGTGGSPLHF	TGTGCTAGCAGTTACTCAGGGTTGGGGACAGGGGGTTCACCCCTCCACTTT
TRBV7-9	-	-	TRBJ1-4	CASSAGWKLFF	TGTGCCAGCAGCGCGGGCTGGAAACTGTTTTTT
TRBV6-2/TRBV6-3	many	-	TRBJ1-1	CASSYLGTTEAFF	TGTGCCAGCAGTTACCTAGGGACGACTGAAGCTTTCTTT
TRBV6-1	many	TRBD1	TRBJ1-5	CASSMTGSPNQPQHF	TGTGCCAGCAGTATGACAGGGTCACCCAATCAGCCCCAGCATTTT
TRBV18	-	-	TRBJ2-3	CASSPPPKSTDTQYF	TGTGCCAGCTCACCACCGCCAAAAAGCACAGATACGCAGTATTTT
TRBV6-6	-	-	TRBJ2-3	CASSQSPEGADTQYF	TGTGCCAGCAGCCAAAGCCCGGAGGGGGCGGATACGCAGTATTTT